This passage covers 31 T cell receptor beta chains from one sample sequenced in a study of T cell responses to AZD1222 COVID-19 vaccine. Method: immunoSEQ multiplex PCR; TCRdb's copy keeps in-frame clones and lacks some. The table records about 120,000 clones, around nine tenths of them present only once. The sample here was peripheral blood, taken on day 0 of AZD1222 vaccination. All receptors come from an adult in good health.

This chain connects TRBV7-2 to TRBJ2-1; 9 nucleotides align to TRBD2. Germline V gene sequence: CDR1 SGHTA, CDR2 FQGNSA. This CDR3 is built from 14 residues. V trimming: 5 bases; J trimming: 7 bases; junction bases outside the gene matches: 6. The CDR3 protein is CASSPGLANNEQFF. In DNA, the CDR3 is TGTGCCAGCAGCCCCGGACTAGCGAATAATGAGCAGTTCTTC.

The chain has TRBV7-3 and TRBJ2-2, with 10 bases aligning to TRBD1. The CDR3 has 15 residues. Germline loops: CDR1 SGHTA, CDR2 FQGTGA. Trimming took 1 base from V and 7 from J; bases not matched to a gene: 3. CDR3 nucleotide sequence: TGTGCCAGCAGCTTAAGACAGGGGGCAGTCGGGGAGCTGTTTTTT. It specifies CASSLRQGAVGELFF.

V gene TRBV30 combines with J gene TRBJ1-5; D not certain. The CDR3 runs 13 residues. Deletions cut 1 base from V and 3 bases from J, with 7 bases between. Germline CDR1 reads GTSNPN; CDR2 reads SVGIG (reference sequence). The CDR3 coding sequence is TGTGCCTGGAGTGGGACCGACAATCAGCCCCAGCATTTT. Residues: CAWSGTDNQPQHF.

The CDR3 here is CASSSPASTNEKLFF. The DNA for the CDR3 is TGTGCCAGCAGCTCCCCGGCCTCAACTAATGAAAAACTGTTTTTT. The chain uses TRBV13 and TRBJ1-4; D is uncertain. This CDR3 is 15 amino acids long. Trimming shortened V by 4 bases and J by 0 bases, and 9 bases separated the two germline ends. Germline-derived CDR1 and CDR2 are PRHDT and FYEKMQ (reference sequence).

This sequence joins TRBV9 and TRBJ2-1, with TRBD2 matching 12 bases. Germline V gene lookup returns CDR1 SGDLS and CDR2 YYNGEE. The CDR3 totals 16 residues. V shed 0 bases and J 3 bases; nucleotides not matched to a gene: 1. The CDR3 DNA follows: TGTGCCAGCAGCGTAGAACTAGCGGGGGGCTACAATGAGCAGTTCTTC. Its translation is CASSVELAGGYNEQFF.

The rearrangement uses TRBV6-6 and TRBJ2-7; the D is unclear. Trimming took off 2 bases at V and 4 bases at J, with 6 bases between the two ends. This CDR3 has 12 residues. Germline CDR1 is MNHNY and CDR2 is SVGAGI (reference sequence). CDR3 sequence: CASSYPAYEQYF. The CDR3 DNA reads as TGTGCCAGCAGTTACCCGGCTTACGAGCAGTACTTC.

The rearrangement links TRBV2 to TRBJ1-1; D might be TRBD1 (6 bases). Germline CDR1 is SNHLY and CDR2 is FYNNEI. This CDR3 is built from 13 residues. V shed 5 bases and J shed 0 bases, with 7 bases lying between them. The CDR3 loop reads CASSWTVNTEAFF. CDR3 bases: TGTGCCAGCAGTTGGACAGTGAACACTGAAGCTTTCTTT.

This clone was observed a single time. V is TRBV9 and J is TRBJ2-2, with unresolved D. V gave up 3 bases and J gave up 6 bases, with 6 bases separating them. The CDR3 contains 12 residues. Germline lookup yields CDR1 SGDLS and CDR2 YYNGEE. CDR3 sequence (DNA): TGTGCCAGCAGCGGTCAGCCCGGGGAGCTGTTTTTT. Amino acids: CASSGQPGELFF.

CDR3 region: CASSPNPRIDNMNTEAFF. CDR3 nucleotide sequence: TGCGCCAGCAGCCCCAACCCCCGTATTGACAACATGAACACTGAAGCTTTCTTT. The rearrangement uses TRBV4-1 and TRBJ1-1; D unresolved. The V end was cut by 4 bases, the J end by 0 bases, with 21 bases between. CDR1 and CDR2 (germline): MGHRA, YSYEKL. CDR3 length equals 18 residues.

The rearrangement joins TRBV25-1 to TRBJ2-3, with D unresolved. The CDR3 runs 12 residues. Trimming stripped 10 bases from V and 7 bases from J, with 15 bases between. CDR1 is MGHDK and CDR2 is SYGVNS in the germline V gene. This CDR3 reads CATGIRQNTQYF. As DNA, the CDR3 is TGTGCCACCGGTATCCGCCAAAATACGCAGTATTTT.

The J gene is TRBJ2-7, the V gene TRBV5-4, with 9 nucleotides matching TRBD2. The ends lost 4 bases at V and 5 bases at J; junction bases unmatched: 7. CDR1 is SGHNT and CDR2 is YYREEE in the germline V gene (reference sequence). This CDR3 has 14 residues. As DNA, the CDR3 is TGTGCCAGCAGCCTGACTAGCGGTGGGAACGAGCAGTACTTC. Residues: CASSLTSGGNEQYF.

The chain recombines TRBV14 with TRBJ1-4; a weak D match, TRBD1 (5 bases). V was cut by 5 bases and J by 0 bases, with 10 bases left in between. CDR1 is SGHDN, CDR2 FVKESK, per germline. This CDR3 spans 15 amino acids. In DNA, the CDR3 is TGTGCCAGCAGCGCCCGACAGTCAACTAATGAAAAACTGTTTTTT. Translated: CASSARQSTNEKLFF.

The chain joins TRBV5-8 to TRBJ2-4; D ambiguous. Germline loops: CDR1 SGHTS, CDR2 YDEGEE. The CDR3 totals 14 residues. With 1 base removed from V and 0 bases from J, the gap between germline ends came to 5 bases. The CDR3 bases are TGTGCCAGCAGCTTGTCCCTAGCCAAAAACATTCAGTACTTC. This encodes CASSLSLAKNIQYF.

In the case of this clone: Other DNA sequences within the sample encode an identical CDR3. V gene TRBV19 combines with J gene TRBJ1-5; 9 bases map to TRBD1. Germline CDR1 LNHDA, CDR2 SQIVND (reference sequence). The trim removed 1 base at V and 6 bases at J, leaving 7 bases unmatched. The CDR3 consists of 16 residues. Here the CDR3 DNA reads TGTGCCAGTAGTATAGTAGCGGGACAGGGAGCTCAGCCCCAGCATTTT. It specifies CASSIVAGQGAQPQHF.

The chain recombines TRBV21-1 with TRBJ2-1; the table's D call TRBD2 went unverified against the DNA. TRBV21-1 is flagged as a pseudogene. This CDR3 contains 12 residues. The DNA for the CDR3 is TGTGCCAGCAGAGGGGGGGATTGTGAGCAGTTCTTC. Amino acid sequence: CASRGGDCEQFF.

V usage is TRBV5-4 and J usage is TRBJ1-2; possibly TRBD1 for D (6 bases). Trimming shortened V by 0 bases and J by 5 bases, and 8 bases separated the two germline ends. There are 13 residues in the CDR3. Germline CDR1 reads SGHNT; CDR2 reads YYREEE (reference sequence). The CDR3 here is CASSLEGVYGYTF. The CDR3 bases are TGTGCCAGCAGCTTGGAGGGGGTTTATGGCTACACCTTC. The variable domain in full, completed from reference TRBV5-4 and TRBJ1-2, reads ETGVTQSPTHLIKTRGQQVTLRCSSQSGHNTVSWYQQALGQGPQFIFQYYREEENGRGNFPPRFSGLQFPNYSSELNVNALELDDSALYLCASSLEGVYGYTFGSGTRLTVV.

The gene calls are TRBV13 and TRBJ2-6; D gene ambiguous. CDR1 is PRHDT, CDR2 FYEKMQ, per germline (reference sequence). The CDR3 runs 16 residues. V was cut by 5 bases and J by 0 bases, with 11 bases left in between. CDR3 DNA sequence: TGTGCCAGCAGCACCCGGGCGACCTCTGGGGCCAACGTCCTGACTTTC. Translating it yields CASSTRATSGANVLTF.

As to this clone: The junction shows a germline mismatch at one end, possibly a read error. The genes are TRBV7-7 and TRBJ2-5; the D gene could be TRBD1 or TRBD2 (7 bases each). The V gene's germline CDR1 is SSHAT and CDR2 FNYEAQ (reference sequence). The CDR3 sequence is 16 residues long. In DNA form, the CDR3 reads TGTGCTAGCAGCATAGGGGGAGGGGGCGCTTTCGAGACCCAGTACTTC. Protein product: CASSIGGGGAFETQYF.

The chain links TRBV24-1 to TRBJ1-2; weak D call: TRBD1 (5 bases). This CDR3 contains 13 residues. The germline V gene has CDR1 KGHDR and CDR2 SFDVKD. Deletions cut 5 bases from V and 6 bases from J, with 12 bases between. CDR3 coding DNA: TGTGCCACCAGTGCCGCAGGGTGGGATGGCTACACCTTC. Translated, it gives CATSAAGWDGYTF.

CDR3 region: CASSLLKGSEAFF. CDR3 nucleotides: TGTGCCAGCAGTCTCCTGAAGGGGTCTGAAGCTTTCTTT. The chain recombines TRBV6-5 with TRBJ1-1; D possibly corresponds to TRBD1 (5 bases). The germline CDR1 and CDR2 sequences are MNHEY and SVGAGI. Between the trimmed V and J ends, which lost 5 bases and 6 bases, there was a span of 13 bases. The CDR3 is 13 amino acids.

Note on this clone: A read error may account for a junction end that differs from germline. The genes are TRBV7-2 and TRBJ1-2, with 12 bases fitting TRBD1. CDR3 length: 16 amino acids. Germline V CDR1 and CDR2: SGHTA, FQGNSA. CDR3: CASSVAGTGGSSGYTF. CDR3 nucleotide sequence: TGTGCCAGCAGCGTAGCCGGGACAGGGGGCTCATCGGGCTACACCTTC.

The chain uses TRBV28 and TRBJ2-1; D gene unclear. CDR1 is MDHEN, CDR2 SYDVKM, per germline. The CDR3 length is 12 residues. The CDR3 bases are TGTGGCTCGTCCCTCTCCTACAATGAGCAGTTCTTC. Protein sequence: CGSSLSYNEQFF.

This chain uses TRBV7-9 with TRBJ1-4, with D uncertain. The V and J ends lost 5 bases and 2 bases respectively, with 12 bases between them. The germline V gene has CDR1 SEHNR and CDR2 FQNEAQ (reference sequence). There are 15 residues in the CDR3. The CDR3, as DNA: TGTGCCAGCAGCCAGAACCGGGCCACTAATGAAAAACTGTTTTTT. As protein: CASSQNRATNEKLFF.

The chain employs TRBV28 and TRBJ2-7, with TRBD1 as a possible D gene (5 bases). The germline gives CDR1 MDHEN, CDR2 SYDVKM. V lost 3 bases to trimming and J lost 4 bases, with 16 bases between them. The CDR3 is made up of 15 amino acids. CDR3 DNA sequence: TGTGCCAGCAGTTTTCGGGCAGGGTTCTCTTACGAGCAGTACTTC. It specifies CASSFRAGFSYEQYF.

The CDR3 reads CASRLQRTGRIYEQYF. The CDR3 nucleotides are TGTGCCAGCAGGCTCCAGAGGACAGGGCGAATTTACGAGCAGTACTTC. The chain combines TRBV28 with TRBJ2-7; 8 nucleotides align to TRBD1. The CDR3 has 16 residues. V dropped 6 bases and J dropped 4; count of bases not matched to a gene: 14. From germline, CDR1 is MDHEN and CDR2 SYDVKM.

The chain combines TRBV6-4 with TRBJ2-4, with 8 bases fitting TRBD1. In germline, CDR1 is MRHNA, CDR2 SNTAGT. The ends lost 4 bases at V and 6 bases at J; junction bases unmatched: 5. This CDR3 contains 14 residues. The CDR3 spells CASSVGQGANIQYF. The CDR3 coding sequence is TGTGCCAGCAGTGTCGGACAGGGTGCAAACATTCAGTACTTC.

The rearrangement joins TRBV29-1 to TRBJ2-1; D is possibly TRBD1 or TRBD2 (6 bases each). Germline V gene lookup returns CDR1 SQVTM and CDR2 ANQGSEA. This CDR3 has 16 residues. V gave up 0 bases and J gave up 15 bases, with 27 bases separating them. This chain's CDR3 is CSVEDPPSRDFGQRFF. The CDR3 DNA reads TGCAGCGTTGAAGATCCCCCATCACGGGACTTCGGACAGCGGTTCTTC.

DNA of the CDR3: TGCGCCAGCAGCCAAGGGCGGGACAGCGGGGGTGGAAATCAGCCCCAGCATTTT. Encoded protein: CASSQGRDSGGGNQPQHF. This chain uses TRBV4-1 with TRBJ1-5; 7 positions agree with TRBD1. CDR3 length equals 18 residues. Germline CDR1 and CDR2: MGHRA and YSYEKL. After removal of 1 base from V and 4 bases from J, the junction contained 13 bases not matched to a gene.

Comments on this clone: The identical CDR3 is also encoded by other nucleotide sequences in the sample. The chain links TRBV10-3 to TRBJ2-1; 7 bases are a match to TRBD2. CDR1 is ENHRY, CDR2 SYGVKD, per germline. The length of the CDR3 is 15 residues. After removal of 4 bases from V and 0 bases from J, the junction contained 3 bases not matched to a gene. CDR3 residues: CAISASGSSYNEQFF. The CDR3 coding sequence is TGTGCCATCAGTGCTAGCGGTTCCTCCTACAATGAGCAGTTCTTC.

V and J are TRBV11-2 and TRBJ2-7; D is ambiguous. The germline V gene encodes CDR1 SGHAT and CDR2 FQNNGV. V dropped 1 base and J dropped 6 bases, with 4 bases sitting between them. This CDR3 region has 11 residues. The CDR3 region has the DNA TGTGCCAGCAGCTTAGCGGGCGAGCAGTACTTC. Protein: CASSLAGEQYF.

This rearrangement joins TRBV6-2 or TRBV6-3 to TRBJ1-1; D uncertain. Looked up from germline, CDR1 is MNHEY and CDR2 is SVGEGT. The CDR3 is made up of 16 amino acids. The V end was cut by 2 bases, the J end by 5 bases, with 18 bases between. CDR3 nucleotides: TGTGCCAGCAGTTACAACGAAGTAAAAGGGAGAACTGAAGCTTTCTTT. It specifies CASSYNEVKGRTEAFF.